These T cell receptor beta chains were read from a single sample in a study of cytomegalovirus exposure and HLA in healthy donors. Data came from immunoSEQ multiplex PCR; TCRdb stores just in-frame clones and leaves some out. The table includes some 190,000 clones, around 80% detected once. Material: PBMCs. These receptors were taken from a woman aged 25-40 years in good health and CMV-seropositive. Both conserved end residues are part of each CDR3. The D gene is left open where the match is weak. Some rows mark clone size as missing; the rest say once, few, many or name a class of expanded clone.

CDR3nt: TGTGCCAGTAGTATCGGAGACAGACCTGAAAAACTGTTTTTT; CDR3aa: CASSIGDRPEKLFF; d_gene: NA; v_gene: TRBV19; abundance: NA; j_gene: TRBJ1-4
CDR3nt: TGTGCCAGCAGCTTAGAAGTGGGGAGGTCTTCGTACGAGCAGTACTTC; CDR3aa: CASSLEVGRSSYEQYF; d_gene: NA; v_gene: TRBV7-2; abundance: NA; j_gene: TRBJ2-7
CDR3nt: TGTGCCAGCGCAATGGCTCCACCCTACGAGCAGTACTTC; CDR3aa: CASAMAPPYEQYF; d_gene: NA; v_gene: TRBV28; abundance: NA; j_gene: TRBJ2-7
CDR3nt: TGTGCCAGCAGCTCCGGGGCCACAGGGGGGCAGGGAGCTAACTATGGCTACACCTTC; CDR3aa: CASSSGATGGQGANYGYTF; d_gene: TRBD1; v_gene: TRBV7-9; abundance: NA; j_gene: TRBJ1-2
CDR3nt: TGCGCCAGCAGCCAATGGCAGGGGAAGGGTTCACCCCTCCACTTT; CDR3aa: CASSQWQGKGSPLHF; d_gene: NA; v_gene: TRBV4-1; abundance: few; j_gene: TRBJ1-6
CDR3nt: TGCGCCAGCAGCACCGGACAGAAAGAGACCCAGTACTTC; CDR3aa: CASSTGQKETQYF; d_gene: NA; v_gene: TRBV5-1; abundance: once; j_gene: TRBJ2-5
CDR3nt: TGTGCCAGCAGCTTGAGCGACAGGGGGTTGATTGAATCCTACGAGCAGTACTTC; CDR3aa: CASSLSDRGLIESYEQYF; d_gene: TRBD1; v_gene: TRBV5-8; abundance: NA; j_gene: TRBJ2-7
CDR3nt: TGTGCCAGCAGCTTAGTAGGGGGCAACTCCTACAATGAGCAGTTCTTC; CDR3aa: CASSLVGGNSYNEQFF; d_gene: TRBD1; v_gene: TRBV7-2; abundance: NA; j_gene: TRBJ2-1
CDR3nt: TGTGCCAGCACTGGCGGAGATCAGCCCCAGCATTTT; CDR3aa: CASTGGDQPQHF; d_gene: NA; v_gene: TRBV2; abundance: NA; j_gene: TRBJ1-5
CDR3nt: TGTGCCAGCAGCCAGACTAGCGGGGGGGCCAAGTCAGATACGCAGTATTTT; CDR3aa: CASSQTSGGAKSDTQYF; d_gene: TRBD2; v_gene: TRBV9; abundance: NA; j_gene: TRBJ2-3
CDR3nt: TGTGCCAGCAGCACCCTAGCGGGGAACTCCTACAATGAGCAGTTCTTC; CDR3aa: CASSTLAGNSYNEQFF; d_gene: TRBD2; v_gene: TRBV7-8; abundance: few; j_gene: TRBJ2-1
CDR3nt: TGTGCCAGCAGAACCCGGGGCTACGAGCAGTACTTC; CDR3aa: CASRTRGYEQYF; d_gene: NA; v_gene: TRBV7-9; abundance: NA; j_gene: TRBJ2-7
CDR3nt: TGTGCCAGCGGACTTGACACAGATACGCAGTATTTT; CDR3aa: CASGLDTDTQYF; d_gene: NA; v_gene: TRBV25-1; abundance: once; j_gene: TRBJ2-3
CDR3nt: TGTGCCAGCAGACACAGCGGGGGCACCGACAATGAGCAGTTCTTC; CDR3aa: CASRHSGGTDNEQFF; d_gene: TRBD2; v_gene: TRBV2; abundance: NA; j_gene: TRBJ2-1
CDR3nt: TGCGCCAGCAGCCAAGACAGGAATGAGCAGTTCTTC; CDR3aa: CASSQDRNEQFF; d_gene: NA; v_gene: TRBV4-1; abundance: NA; j_gene: TRBJ2-1
CDR3nt: TGTGCCAGCAGCGTAACCTACGAGCAGTACTTC; CDR3aa: CASSVTYEQYF; d_gene: NA; v_gene: TRBV2; abundance: NA; j_gene: TRBJ2-7
CDR3nt: TGTGCCAGCAGCTTAATGGTAGCCAATAATGAGCAGTTCTTC; CDR3aa: CASSLMVANNEQFF; d_gene: NA; v_gene: TRBV7-2; abundance: few; j_gene: TRBJ2-1
CDR3nt: TGTGCCAGCAGCTTAGCGATTAGCTTCCAGGAGCAGTACTTC; CDR3aa: CASSLAISFQEQYF; d_gene: NA; v_gene: TRBV7-2; abundance: NA; j_gene: TRBJ2-7
CDR3nt: TGCGCCAGCAGCTTACAGTCGACAGTTAGCTACGAGCAGTACTTC; CDR3aa: CASSLQSTVSYEQYF; d_gene: NA; v_gene: TRBV5-1; abundance: NA; j_gene: TRBJ2-7
CDR3nt: TGTTCCAGCAGCTTATGGAGTCCTAGCGGGGACTACAATGAGCAGTTCTTC; CDR3aa: CSSSLWSPSGDYNEQFF; d_gene: TRBD2; v_gene: TRBV7-9; abundance: NA; j_gene: TRBJ2-1
CDR3nt: TGTGCCAGCAGTTCGGAGCGATTGAACGAGCAGTACTTC; CDR3aa: CASSSERLNEQYF; d_gene: NA; v_gene: TRBV27; abundance: NA; j_gene: TRBJ2-7
CDR3nt: TGTGCCAGCAGCCTAGTGGGGAGGCGGGGGGGGACAGATACGCAGTATTTT; CDR3aa: CASSLVGRRGGTDTQYF; d_gene: TRBD2; v_gene: TRBV7-2; abundance: once; j_gene: TRBJ2-3